A selection of T cell receptor beta chains follows, all from one sample in a study of blood T cells in healthy people across ages. TCRdb reprocessed the 5' RACE reads via MiXCR and lists one record per CDR3 protein. The sample records about 970,000 distinct CDR3 sequences, roughly 50% being singletons. The sample comprised blood. All receptors come from a woman in her fifties or sixties in good health. Both conserved end residues are part of each CDR3. The order of the fields is V gene, J gene, D gene, clone size, CDR3 DNA, CDR3 protein. D genes are given only for firm matches. Some rows mark clone size as missing; the rest say once, few, many or name a class of expanded clone.

v_gene: TRBV20-1
j_gene: TRBJ1-1
d_gene: NA
abundance: NA
CDR3nt: TGCAGTGCTAGCCCAGACACTGAAGCTTTCTTT
CDR3aa: CSASPDTEAFF

v_gene: TRBV29-1
j_gene: TRBJ1-2
d_gene: NA
abundance: NA
CDR3nt: TGCAGCGTTGAGTTTCCGGGAAACTATGGCTACACCTTC
CDR3aa: CSVEFPGNYGYTF

v_gene: TRBV7-2
j_gene: TRBJ2-2
d_gene: NA
abundance: NA
CDR3nt: TGTGCCAGCACCGCTCTAGGGAACACCGGGGAGCTGTTTTTT
CDR3aa: CASTALGNTGELFF

v_gene: TRBV12-3/TRBV12-4
j_gene: TRBJ2-5
d_gene: NA
abundance: NA
CDR3nt: TGTGCCAGCAGGTTAGGGGCGCTTGGGACCCAGTACTTC
CDR3aa: CASRLGALGTQYF

v_gene: TRBV4-1
j_gene: TRBJ1-5
d_gene: NA
abundance: NA
CDR3nt: TGCGCCAGCAGCCCGTTCTCAGGTAGCAATCAGCCCCAGCATTTT
CDR3aa: CASSPFSGSNQPQHF

v_gene: TRBV9
j_gene: TRBJ2-1
d_gene: NA
abundance: NA
CDR3nt: TGTGCCAGCAGCGTAGTACCAGCGTGGCATCCCCCATACAATGAGCAGTTCTTC
CDR3aa: CASSVVPAWHPPYNEQFF

v_gene: TRBV6-1
j_gene: TRBJ2-6
d_gene: TRBD2
abundance: few
CDR3nt: TGTGCCAGCAGAGAACGTAGCGGGAGGGCTGGGGCCAACGTCCTGACTTTC
CDR3aa: CASRERSGRAGANVLTF

v_gene: TRBV4-2
j_gene: TRBJ2-7
d_gene: TRBD2
abundance: few
CDR3nt: TGTGCCAGCAGCCAACCGACTAGCGGGAGGGCAGGTTACGAGCAGTACTTC
CDR3aa: CASSQPTSGRAGYEQYF

v_gene: TRBV7-2
j_gene: TRBJ2-4
d_gene: TRBD2
abundance: few
CDR3nt: TGTGCCAGCAGCCAAGGACTAGCGGGGGGGGTGTACATTCAGTACTTC
CDR3aa: CASSQGLAGGVYIQYF

v_gene: TRBV12-3/TRBV12-4
j_gene: TRBJ2-5
d_gene: NA
abundance: once
CDR3nt: TGTGCCAGCAGTGCTTTCACTGTTCCGGAGACCCAGTACTTC
CDR3aa: CASSAFTVPETQYF